The 8 T cell receptor beta chains presented below share a single source sample, sequenced in a study of T-cell reconstitution after alpha-beta-depleted transplantation in children. Researchers prepared the TCRbeta library using unique molecular identifiers, the study reports. TCRdb itself ran the PCR reads through MiXCR, one entry per CDR3 protein. The sample has 500,000 or so distinct CDR3 sequences; 11% are singletons. This material consisted of PBMCs, mostly from graft donor cells, taken 180 days after TCRalphabeta/CD19-depleted stem cell transplant. The receptors stem from a female patient aged 2-10 years who had a stem cell transplant for aplastic anemia, so the T cells may come from the graft donor.

The gene calls are TRBV5-1 and TRBJ2-1; tentatively, D is TRBD1 or TRBD2 (5 bases each). CDR1 SGHRS and CDR2 YFSETQ come from the germline V gene. Trimming left V 0 bases short and J 15 bases short, with 10 bases between. The CDR3 has 11 amino acids. This chain's CDR3 is CASSLEGTPFF. The CDR3, as DNA: TGCGCCAGCAGCTTGGAAGGGACCCCGTTCTTC. Full variable domain (outside the CDR3, taken from reference TRBV5-1 and TRBJ2-1): KAGVTQTPRYLIKTRGQQVTLSCSPISGHRSVSWYQQTPGQGLQFLFEYFSETQRNKGNFPGRFSGRQFSNSRSEMNVSTLELGDSALYLCASSLEGTPFFGPGTRLTVL.

This chain links TRBV5-1 with TRBJ2-1, with 8 bases fitting TRBD2. The length of the CDR3 is 15 residues. Trimming cost V 7 bases and J 5 bases; bases outside gene matches: 11. Germline CDR1 is SGHRS and CDR2 is YFSETQ. In DNA form, the CDR3 reads TGCGCCAGCTGGACCCCGGGACTAGGCCACAATGAGCAGTTCTTC. Encoded protein: CASWTPGLGHNEQFF.

There are many counts of this clonotype. The chain links TRBV14 to TRBJ2-2; TRBD2 matches at 8 bases. This CDR3 spans 17 amino acids. After removal of 4 bases from V and 6 bases from J, the junction contained 13 bases not matched to a gene. Germline assignment: CDR1 SGHDN and CDR2 FVKESK. CDR3 nucleotides: TGTGCCAGCAGCCTTGAACTACTAGCGGAAGCATCCGGGGAGCTGTTTTTT. It specifies CASSLELLAEASGELFF.

The chain is built from TRBV28 and TRBJ2-2; D not resolved. The CDR3 runs to 14 residues. The V end lost 2 bases, the J end lost 1 base, and 5 bases lay between the germline ends. Germline values: CDR1 MDHEN, CDR2 SYDVKM. This chain's CDR3 is CASSLIKNTGELFF. CDR3 nucleotide sequence: TGTGCCAGCAGTTTAATCAAGAACACCGGGGAGCTGTTTTTT.

This clonotype has a count of ten or more. This rearrangement joins TRBV7-3 to TRBJ2-1; no reliable D call. The length of the CDR3 is 12 residues. The germline V and J ends were trimmed by 1 base and 9 bases, with 7 bases remaining between them. Germline V gives CDR1 SGHTA, CDR2 FQGTGA. The CDR3 region is CASSLRRGEQFF. CDR3 DNA: TGTGCCAGCAGCTTAAGGCGAGGTGAGCAGTTCTTC.

Only one count was recorded for this clonotype. The chain is built from TRBV11-2 and TRBJ2-5; TRBD1 aligns across 8 bases. After removal of 3 bases from V and 3 bases from J, the junction contained 9 bases not matched to a gene. This CDR3 region has 16 residues. Germline CDR1 is SGHAT and CDR2 is FQNNGV. CDR3 nucleotides: TGTGCCAGCAGCTTCCGGGACAGGCCCTTTGAAGAGACCCAGTACTTC. Protein sequence: CASSFRDRPFEETQYF.

This clonotype was seen repeatedly, ten times or more. The V call is TRBV28, the J call TRBJ2-1, with a possible D match to TRBD2 (5 bases). V lost 6 bases, J lost 3 bases, and 9 bases lay in between. The CDR3 totals 13 residues. Germline CDR1 is MDHEN and CDR2 is SYDVKM. The CDR3 bases are TGTGCCAGCAGGGGTGCGGGCTACAATGAGCAGTTCTTC. Its protein product is CASRGAGYNEQFF.

The chain carries TRBV6-2 or TRBV6-3 and TRBJ2-1, with D uncertain. Germline values: CDR1 MNHEY, CDR2 SVGEGT. The CDR3 contains 15 residues. Between the trimmed V and J ends, which lost 6 bases and 1 base, there was a span of 13 bases. CDR3 sequence: CASSPLRRSYNEQFF. The DNA of the CDR3 is TGTGCCAGCAGCCCCCTGCGGAGATCCTACAATGAGCAGTTCTTC.